Below are 25 T cell receptor beta chains sequenced from a single sample in a study of blood T cells in healthy people across ages. A second PCR of roughly 7 to 11 cycles used a sample-barcoded 5' primer and a J-beta primer mix. TCRdb reprocessed the 5' RACE reads with MiXCR, giving one entry per CDR3 protein. The table has 600,000 or so distinct CDR3 sequences, about 45% seen once. Material: blood. The receptors shown here come from a man older than 75 in good health.

The V gene is TRBV20-1, the J gene TRBJ2-7, with 7 nucleotides matching TRBD1. This CDR3 spans 15 amino acids. V was clipped by 0 bases and J by 4 bases; unmatched bases: 9. Germline lookup yields CDR1 DFQATT and CDR2 SNEGSKA (reference sequence). The CDR3 spells CSARDLRQGIYEQYF. CDR3 nucleotide sequence: TGCAGTGCTAGAGATCTCCGACAGGGTATTTACGAGCAGTACTTC.

This clonotype was counted a few times. The rearrangement uses TRBV20-1 and TRBJ1-2; perhaps TRBD1 as D (5 bases). There are 15 residues in the CDR3. Between the trimmed V and J ends, which lost 0 bases and 5 bases, there was a span of 16 bases. Germline V gives CDR1 DFQATT, CDR2 SNEGSKA (reference sequence). The DNA of the CDR3 is TGCAGTGCTAGAGATTGGCACTCGGGGGGATATGGCTACACCTTC. Its protein product is CSARDWHSGGYGYTF.

Concerning this clonotype itself: This may be a read error, as it is one base from a much larger clone. The genes are TRBV20-1 and TRBJ2-1; no definite D call. The CDR3 covers 10 residues. The germline V gene encodes CDR1 DFQATT and CDR2 SNEGSKA (reference sequence). Trimming left V 4 bases short and J 6 bases short, with 4 bases between. The CDR3 sequence is CSAIANEQFF. The CDR3 DNA sequence: TGCAGTGCTATCGCCAATGAGCAGTTCTTC.

At least ten counts were recorded for this clonotype. The J gene is TRBJ2-7, the V gene TRBV7-9; possible D gene TRBD1, 6 bases. The germline V and J ends were trimmed by 7 bases and 7 bases, with 17 bases remaining between them. CDR3 length: 13 residues. Germline V gene sequence: CDR1 SEHNR, CDR2 FQNEAQ (reference sequence). The CDR3, as DNA: TGTGCCAGCACACGGAAGGGGGAAGGGGAGCAGTACTTC. Translating it yields CASTRKGEGEQYF.

This clonotype has just one count. The chain joins TRBV12-3 or TRBV12-4 to TRBJ1-2; a possible D gene is TRBD1 (6 bases). The CDR3 runs 14 residues. The V and J ends lost 6 bases and 4 bases respectively, with 15 bases between them. CDR3 residues: CASSRGNRVYGYTF. The CDR3 DNA sequence: TGTGCCAGCAGCCGGGGCAACAGGGTCTATGGCTACACCTTC.

Note on this clonotype: Since a much larger clone is just one base distant, this may be a read error. The chain employs TRBV6-6 and TRBJ2-7; no clear D. Per the germline V gene, CDR1 is MNHNY and CDR2 is SVGAGI (reference sequence). The V and J ends lost 0 bases and 7 bases respectively, with 10 bases between them. CDR3 length: 13 amino acids. The CDR3 coding sequence is TGTGCCAGCAGTTACTCGACTCAGTATGAGCAGTACTTC. It codes for CASSYSTQYEQYF.

This clonotype was detected a few times. This may come from a read error, since a much larger clone is one base off. V usage is TRBV6-6 and J usage is TRBJ2-5, with D hard to call. The germline V gene has CDR1 MNHNY and CDR2 SVGAGI (reference sequence). V was clipped by 4 bases and J by 11 bases, with 14 bases between them. CDR3 length equals 12 residues. The CDR3 sequence is CASSSERNEQYF. CDR3 nucleotides: TGTGCCAGCAGTTCCGAAAGAAATGAGCAGTACTTC.

Note on this clonotype: A read error may explain this, as a much larger clone is one base away. The V and J genes are TRBV7-3 and TRBJ2-5, with 8 bases identical to TRBD2. J lost 11 bases, V lost 2 bases, and 16 bases had no gene match. The CDR3 extends over 16 amino acids. CDR1 and CDR2 (germline): SGHTA, FQGTGA. CDR3 residues: CASSLGGGSRYNEQYF. For the CDR3, the DNA is TGTGCCAGCAGCTTAGGCGGGGGGTCACGTTACAATGAGCAGTACTTC.

The chain couples TRBV7-6 to TRBJ1-5, with no clear D. In germline, CDR1 is SGHVS, CDR2 FNYEAQ. V shed 2 bases and J shed 5 bases, with 10 bases lying between them. The CDR3 has 14 amino acids. The CDR3 spells CASSLKGSDQPQHF. DNA for the CDR3: TGTGCCAGCAGCTTAAAGGGAAGCGATCAGCCCCAGCATTTT.

DNA of the CDR3: TGCAGTGCTAGCGCTAGCGGGAGATACAATGAGCAGTACTTC. Translating gives CSASASGRYNEQYF. J is TRBJ2-1 and V is TRBV20-1, with 10 bases aligning to TRBD2. The J call may be in error: the DNA end matches TRBJ2-7 better. The CDR3 is made up of 14 amino acids. Germline V gives CDR1 DFQATT, CDR2 SNEGSKA (reference sequence).

The CDR3 DNA follows: TGTGCCAGCAGAGCTCCGGGACAGGGGAACGAGCAGTACTTC. This codes for CASRAPGQGNEQYF. The chain joins TRBV28 to TRBJ2-7; 10 bases fit TRBD1. The ends lost 6 bases at V and 5 bases at J; junction bases unmatched: 7. The CDR3 covers 14 residues. Germline V gene data show CDR1 as MDHEN and CDR2 as SYDVKM.

As regards this clonotype: A read error may account for a junction end that differs from germline. V and J are TRBV5-4 and TRBJ2-1; D ambiguous. Germline CDR1 SGHNT, CDR2 YYREEE (reference sequence). This CDR3 has 15 amino acids. Here the CDR3 DNA reads TGTGCCAGCAGCTTGGACCAGAGCTCCTACGATGAGCAGTTCTTC. It specifies CASSLDQSSYDEQFF.

The chain employs TRBV5-1 and TRBJ2-5; the D call may be TRBD1 or TRBD2 (5 bases each). From germline, CDR1 is SGHRS and CDR2 YFSETQ. Trimming cost V 0 bases and J 11 bases, with 23 bases left between them. This CDR3 spans 16 amino acids. CDR3 sequence: CASSLDGGDSYNEQYF. CDR3 DNA sequence: TGCGCCAGCAGCTTGGATGGGGGTGATTCCTACAATGAGCAGTACTTC.

This sequence joins TRBV10-3 and TRBJ1-1; 9 bases are shared with TRBD1. The CDR3 runs to 14 residues. Germline assignment: CDR1 ENHRY and CDR2 SYGVKD. Trimming cost V 7 bases and J 7 bases; bases outside gene matches: 10. CDR3 in DNA: TGTGCCATCACCGAAGACAGGGGGAAAGGTGAAGCTTTCTTT. Amino acids: CAITEDRGKGEAFF.

The chain couples TRBV5-1 to TRBJ2-2; the match to TRBD2 covers 13 bases. Germline trimming cut 4 bases from V and 0 bases from J; bases unmatched to any gene: 12. This CDR3 contains 20 residues. Germline V gene lookup returns CDR1 SGHRS and CDR2 YFSETQ. Written as DNA, the CDR3 is TGCGCCAGCAGCCCCAAACCGACTAGCGGGGGGCTCGCGAACACCGGGGAGCTGTTTTTT. Its protein product is CASSPKPTSGGLANTGELFF.

A word on this clonotype: A much larger clone is a single base away; this may be a read error. This rearrangement joins TRBV6-5 to TRBJ2-5; 16 nucleotides line up with TRBD2. This CDR3 is built from 16 residues. Germline values: CDR1 MNHEY, CDR2 SVGAGI. V trimming: 0 bases; J trimming: 11 bases; junction bases outside the gene matches: 6. CDR3 amino acids: CASSYSGLAGGNEQYF. CDR3 nucleotides: TGTGCCAGCAGTTACTCGGGACTAGCGGGGGGGAATGAGCAGTACTTC.

This sequence joins TRBV25-1 and TRBJ1-2; D gene unclear. The germline V gene has CDR1 MGHDK and CDR2 SYGVNS. There are 11 residues in the CDR3. V gave up 5 bases and J gave up 5 bases, with 6 bases separating them. For the CDR3, the DNA is TGTGCCAGCAGTATGGCTTATGGCTACACCTTC. Amino acids: CASSMAYGYTF.

This chain connects TRBV10-3 to TRBJ2-7; 8 bases align to TRBD1. The CDR3 has 14 amino acids. With V trimmed by 5 bases and J by 3 bases, 6 bases remained unmatched. CDR1 and CDR2 from the germline V gene are ENHRY and SYGVKD. CDR3: CAISWDRTRYEQYF. The CDR3 region has the DNA TGTGCCATCAGTTGGGACAGGACGCGCTACGAGCAGTACTTC.

This chain links TRBV11-3 with TRBJ2-3; TRBD2 matches 9 bases. The CDR3 consists of 16 residues. The germline V gene has CDR1 SGHNT and CDR2 YENEEA. V shed 1 base, J shed 4 bases, and the junction held 6 bases outside the gene matches. DNA for the CDR3: TGTGCCAGCAGCTTAGGAGCGGGGGGAGGGGCAGATACGCAGTATTTT. This gives the protein CASSLGAGGGADTQYF.

This clonotype was detected a few times. The chain uses TRBV15 and TRBJ2-7, with 9 nucleotides matching TRBD1. The germline V gene has CDR1 LNHNV and CDR2 YYDKDF (reference sequence). V gave up 3 bases and J gave up 3 bases; unmatched junction bases: 6. The CDR3 runs to 15 residues. The CDR3 nucleotides are TGTGCCACCAGCAGGCACAGGGGGCTTCTCTACGAGCAGTACTTC. It is translated as CATSRHRGLLYEQYF.

CDR3 DNA sequence: TGTGCCAGCAGCCCCTACAGGGGAAGCACAGATACGCAGTATTTT. It specifies CASSPYRGSTDTQYF. The rearrangement joins TRBV7-2 to TRBJ2-3; 7 bases are a match to TRBD1. The V segment lost 5 bases and the J segment 0 bases; nucleotides outside the gene matches: 5. The CDR3 is 15 amino acids. Germline V gene data show CDR1 as SGHTA and CDR2 as FQGNSA.

The V call is TRBV15, the J call TRBJ2-7; D is perhaps TRBD1 (6 bases). V was trimmed by 3 bases and J by 1 base, leaving 19 bases between them. This CDR3 contains 17 residues. Germline V CDR1 and CDR2: LNHNV, YYDKDF (reference sequence). The CDR3 region is CATSREPGTHSSYEQYF. The CDR3 nucleotides are TGTGCCACCAGCAGGGAACCCGGGACACATTCATCCTACGAGCAGTACTTC.

Of note for this clonotype: A much larger clone sits a single nucleotide away, making a read error possible. V usage is TRBV5-6 and J usage is TRBJ1-6; D gene uncertain. This CDR3 is built from 12 residues. Germline V gene sequence: CDR1 SGHDT, CDR2 YYEEEE. Trimming shortened V by 3 bases and J by 2 bases, and 0 bases separated the two germline ends. CDR3 region: CASSSYNSPLHF. CDR3 nucleotide sequence: TGTGCCAGCAGCTCCTATAATTCACCCCTCCACTTT.

This chain links TRBV20-1 with TRBJ2-3; possibly TRBD2 for D (5 bases). Germline CDR1 is DFQATT and CDR2 is SNEGSKA (reference sequence). This CDR3 is built from 15 residues. V was trimmed by 0 bases and J by 2 bases, leaving 12 bases between them. DNA for the CDR3: TGCAGTGCTAGAGATGGGAGCCAGCCCACAGATACGCAGTATTTT. Translating gives CSARDGSQPTDTQYF.

This clonotype has at least ten counts. The CDR3 region is CASSQVPGQGADTEAFF. The CDR3 bases are TGCGCCAGCAGCCAAGTCCCGGGACAGGGGGCGGACACTGAAGCTTTCTTT. This sequence joins TRBV4-1 and TRBJ1-1; 12 bases align to TRBD1. The germline CDR1 and CDR2 sequences are MGHRA and YSYEKL. The CDR3 covers 17 residues. J lost 3 bases, V lost 1 base, and 6 bases had no gene match.